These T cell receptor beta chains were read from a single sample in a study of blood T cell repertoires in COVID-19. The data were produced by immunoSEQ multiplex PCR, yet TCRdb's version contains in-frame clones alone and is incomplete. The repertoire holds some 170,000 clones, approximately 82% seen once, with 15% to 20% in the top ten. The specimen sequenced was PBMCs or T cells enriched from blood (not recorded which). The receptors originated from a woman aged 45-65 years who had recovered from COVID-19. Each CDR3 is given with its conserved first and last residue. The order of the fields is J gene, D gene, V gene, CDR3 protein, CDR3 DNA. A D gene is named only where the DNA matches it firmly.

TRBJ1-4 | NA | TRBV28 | CASKRGFNEKLFF | TGTGCCAGCAAGCGCGGTTTTAATGAAAAACTGTTTTTT
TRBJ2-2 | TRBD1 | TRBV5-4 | CASSSGTGAAGELFF | TGTGCCAGCAGCTCTGGGACAGGGGCGGCCGGGGAGCTGTTTTTT
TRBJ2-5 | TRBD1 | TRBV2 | CASSPGGRETQYF | TGTGCCAGCAGTCCAGGGGGTAGGGAGACCCAGTACTTC
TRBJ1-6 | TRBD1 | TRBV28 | CASSPGQPRGYNSPLHF | TGTGCCAGCAGTCCGGGACAGCCGAGGGGCTATAATTCACCCCTCCACTTT
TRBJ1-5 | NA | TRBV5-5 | CASSPAGGQINQPQHF | TGTGCCAGCAGCCCCGCGGGAGGACAGATCAATCAGCCCCAGCATTTT
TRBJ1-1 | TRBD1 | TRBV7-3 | CASSLQGGNTEAFF | TGTGCCAGCAGCTTACAGGGGGGGAACACTGAAGCTTTCTTT
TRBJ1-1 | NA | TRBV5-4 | CASSILSGAGYTEAFF | TGTGCCAGCAGCATACTATCGGGTGCGGGCTACACTGAAGCTTTCTTT
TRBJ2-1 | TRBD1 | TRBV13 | CASSLGDRGYNEQFF | TGTGCCAGCAGCTTAGGGGACAGGGGTTACAATGAGCAGTTCTTC
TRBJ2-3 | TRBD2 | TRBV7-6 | CASSLQGSGTHSTQYF | TGTGCCAGCAGCTTACAAGGTAGCGGGACCCATAGTACGCAGTATTTT
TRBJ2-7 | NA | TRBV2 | CASQTRYLYEQYF | TGTGCCAGCCAGACACGTTATCTGTACGAGCAGTACTTC
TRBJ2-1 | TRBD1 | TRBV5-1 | CASSFLGTGGEQFF | TGCGCCAGCAGCTTCCTAGGAACAGGGGGTGAGCAGTTCTTC
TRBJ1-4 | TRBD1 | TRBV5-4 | CASSETGIEKLFF | TGTGCCAGCAGTGAGACAGGGATCGAAAAACTGTTTTTT
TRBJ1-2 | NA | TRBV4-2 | CASSQDPSGGYYGYTF | TGTGCCAGCAGCCAAGATCCTTCGGGGGGATACTATGGCTACACCTTC
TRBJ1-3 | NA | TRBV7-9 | CASSLPGPGNTIYF | TGTGCCAGCAGCTTACCAGGGCCTGGAAACACCATATATTTT
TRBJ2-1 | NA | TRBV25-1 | CASSGQGLSYNEQFF | TGTGCCAGCAGTGGTCAGGGGCTCTCCTACAATGAGCAGTTCTTC
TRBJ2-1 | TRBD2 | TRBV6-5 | CASSSRLAEIRNEQFF | TGTGCCAGCAGTTCTAGACTAGCGGAAATTCGCAATGAGCAGTTCTTC
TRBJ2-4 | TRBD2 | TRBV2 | CASSEIGGAKNIQYF | TGTGCCAGCAGTGAAATCGGGGGGGCCAAAAACATTCAGTACTTC
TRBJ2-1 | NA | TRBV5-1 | CASRVLDNEQFF | TGCGCCAGCAGGGTACTCGACAATGAGCAGTTCTTC
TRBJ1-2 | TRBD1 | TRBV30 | CAWRGQGAGGYTF | TGTGCCTGGCGTGGACAGGGGGCTGGTGGCTACACCTTC
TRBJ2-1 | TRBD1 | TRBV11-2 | CASSLVTGQYNEQFF | TGTGCCAGCAGCTTAGTAACGGGACAGTACAATGAGCAGTTCTTC